This TCR delta chain was profiled in a study of gamma-delta T cells after stem cell transplantation. Germline loops: CDR1 TSWWSYY, CDR2 QGS. This CDR3 is 22 amino acids long. The V segment lost 1 base and the J segment 0 bases; nucleotides outside the gene matches: 22. This clone has just a few counts. A single base is all that separates this from a far larger clone, so a read error is likely. TCRdb fed the RT-PCR reads into CATT to redo clone calling. This table has roughly 660 delta-chain clones, around 8.8% appearing once. Sequencing input: gamma-delta T cells. This sequence originates from a human donor. It is not recorded whose cells these are; they may come from a transplant donor. The chain combines TRDV1 with TRDJ1; 8 bases align to TRDD3. CDR3 amino acids: CALGEPYFITGGYGGYTDKLIF. In DNA form, the CDR3 reads TGTGCTCTTGGGGAACCCTACTTCATAACCGGGGGATATGGAGGTTACACCGATAAACTCATCTTT.